A selection of T cell receptor beta chains follows, all from one sample in a study of beta chain features in type 1 diabetes. Profiling relied on immunoSEQ multiplex PCR, and the TCRdb table lists in-frame clones only, not all of them. Of 900,000 or so clones in the sample, 15% to 20% are singletons; the top ten hold 0.02% to 0.025%. The sequencing input was naive CD4+ T cells from blood. Every receptor here comes from a woman aged 18-35 years in good health. Each CDR3 is given with its conserved first and last residue. A D gene is named only where the DNA matches it firmly. Size is omitted from some rows. Given values are once, few, many or a class for expanded clones.

d_call j_call v_call cdr3_length clone_size cdr3_nt cdr3_aa
NA TRBJ2-7 TRBV19 12 once TGTGCCAGTTCCGACAGCTACTACGAGCAGTACTTC CASSDSYYEQYF
NA TRBJ1-2 TRBV6-5 14 few TGTGCCAGCAGTTACTCGCAGGGGCACTATGGCTACACCTTC CASSYSQGHYGYTF
NA TRBJ2-5 TRBV4-3 13 few TGCGCCAGCAGCCAAGATCTTTTCGAGACCCAGTACTTC CASSQDLFETQYF
NA TRBJ2-2 TRBV19 14 few TGTGCCACCAGTTGGGCAGGGAACACCGGGGAGCTGTTTTTT CATSWAGNTGELFF
NA TRBJ2-1 TRBV6-5 13 NA TGTGCCAGCAGAAGGCCGCCCTACAATGAGCAGTTCTTC CASRRPPYNEQFF
NA TRBJ1-2 TRBV5-4 14 NA TGCGCCAGCAGCCAAGATAACGCCGGGTATGGCTACACCTTC CASSQDNAGYGYTF
NA TRBJ2-3 TRBV28 16 NA TGTGCCAGCAGTTTAAGATGGGGGGAGAGCACAGATACGCAGTATTTT CASSLRWGESTDTQYF
NA TRBJ2-7 TRBV6-5 15 few TGTGCCAGCAGTTACTCGACGAACGGGAACTACGAGCAGTACTTC CASSYSTNGNYEQYF
TRBD2 TRBJ2-2 TRBV29-1 16 few TGCAGCGTTGAAGACGGACTAGCGAGGAACACCGGGGAGCTGTTTTTT CSVEDGLARNTGELFF
NA TRBJ2-1 TRBV5-1 15 NA TGCGCCAGCAGCTTGGTGACAAACTCCTACAATGAGCAGTTCTTC CASSLVTNSYNEQFF
TRBD1 TRBJ2-7 TRBV29-1 12 few TGCAGCGTTGAGGGACAGGGGAACGAGCAGTACTTC CSVEGQGNEQYF
NA TRBJ2-7 TRBV7-9 14 few TGTGCCAGCAGCTTAGAGAGCCATAGCTACGAGCAGTACTTC CASSLESHSYEQYF
NA TRBJ1-2 TRBV7-2 15 NA TGTGCCAGCAGCTTAGGAGGACGCTGGGCTTATGGCTACACCTTC CASSLGGRWAYGYTF
TRBD2 TRBJ2-5 TRBV15 13 few TGTGCCACCAGCCGGGGGGGGCAGGAGACCCAGTACTTC CATSRGGQETQYF
TRBD1 TRBJ2-2 TRBV4-2 18 NA TGTGCCAGCAGCCAAGTTAGCCTTGAGACAGGGGGCCCCGGGGAGCTGTTTTTT CASSQVSLETGGPGELFF
NA TRBJ1-5 TRBV7-9 13 NA TGTGCCAGCAGCTCCACCGAATATCAGCCCCAGCATTTT CASSSTEYQPQHF